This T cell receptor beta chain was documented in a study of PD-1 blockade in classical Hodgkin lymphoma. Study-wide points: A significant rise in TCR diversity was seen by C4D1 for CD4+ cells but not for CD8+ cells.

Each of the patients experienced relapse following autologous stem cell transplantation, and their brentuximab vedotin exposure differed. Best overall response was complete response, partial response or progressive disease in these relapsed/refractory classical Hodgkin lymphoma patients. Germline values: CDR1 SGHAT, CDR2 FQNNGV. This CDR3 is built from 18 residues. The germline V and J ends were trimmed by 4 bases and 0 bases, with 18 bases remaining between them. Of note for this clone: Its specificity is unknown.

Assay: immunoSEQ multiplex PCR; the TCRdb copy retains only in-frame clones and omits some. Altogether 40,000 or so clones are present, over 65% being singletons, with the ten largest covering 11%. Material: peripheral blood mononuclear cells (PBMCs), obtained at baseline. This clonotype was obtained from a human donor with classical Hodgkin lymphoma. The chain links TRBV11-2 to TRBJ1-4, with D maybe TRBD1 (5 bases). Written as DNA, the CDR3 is TGTGCCAGCAGCTCAGACAGAGCTTATAGTGCAACTAATGAAAAACTGTTTTTT. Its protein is CASSSDRAYSATNEKLFF.